The rows below give T cell receptor beta chains drawn from one sample of a study of Ad26.COV2.S vaccination and SARS-CoV-2 variants. Profiled with immunoSEQ multiplex PCR; TCRdb holds only in-frame clones, not every one. Of 440,000 or so clones in the sample, over 80% were seen once. This material consisted of peripheral blood, taken in a trial of Ad26.COV2.S vaccine versus placebo. The origin of the receptors is a person aged 18-60 years who received the Ad26.COV2.S COVID-19 vaccine or a placebo. Each CDR3 is given with its conserved first and last residue. The D gene is left open where the match is weak. Part of the rows lack a size; the others show once, few, many or a class for expanded clones.

v_gene	abundance	d_gene	j_gene	CDR3nt	CDR3aa
TRBV11-2	.	.	TRBJ1-4	TGTGCCAGCAGTATCAGCACCACCCTAAATGAAAAACTGTTTTTT	CASSISTTLNEKLFF
TRBV11-2	.	.	TRBJ2-3	TGTGCCAGCAGCTTACTTGGGGGGTCCTATAGCACAGATACGCAGTATTTT	CASSLLGGSYSTDTQYF
TRBV6-5	.	.	TRBJ1-2	TGTGCCAGCAGCTTCCGGGACACATATGGCTACACCTTC	CASSFRDTYGYTF
TRBV5-4	few	TRBD2	TRBJ2-7	TGTGCCAGCAGCTTAGGACTAGCGGGGGGTCCGGGCTACGAGCAGTACTTC	CASSLGLAGGPGYEQYF
TRBV11-3	.	.	TRBJ2-7	TGTGCCAGCAGCTTCGCGGAATCCTACGAGCAGTACTTC	CASSFAESYEQYF
TRBV4-3	.	TRBD2	TRBJ2-7	TGCGCCAGCAGCCAAGAAGGGACTAGCGGAAGAAGCTCCTACGAGCAGTACTTC	CASSQEGTSGRSSYEQYF
TRBV11-2	.	TRBD1	TRBJ2-1	TGTGCCAGCAGCAAAAACAGGGGACCCCCCTACAATGAGCAGTTCTTC	CASSKNRGPPYNEQFF
TRBV10-1	.	TRBD2	TRBJ2-7	TGCGCCAGCAGGGGGGGGACCCGGAGCTCCTACGAGCAGTACTTC	CASRGGTRSSYEQYF
TRBV19	.	TRBD1	TRBJ1-5	TGTGCCAGTACGGTAGACAGGGCAAATCAGCCCCAGCATTTT	CASTVDRANQPQHF
TRBV15	.	.	TRBJ2-3	TGTGCCACCAGCAGATTGACAGTCCTCACAGATACGCAGTATTTT	CATSRLTVLTDTQYF
TRBV11-2	.	.	TRBJ2-1	TGTGCCAGCAGCTTATTTGTTGGGGGGGCGTCCTACAATGAGCAGTTCTTC	CASSLFVGGASYNEQFF
TRBV11-2	.	TRBD1	TRBJ1-2	TGTGCCAGCAGCCCTCACCCGGACAGGGAGTACGACTATGGCTACACCTTC	CASSPHPDREYDYGYTF
TRBV4-3	.	.	TRBJ1-5	TGCGCCAGCAGCCGACACCGCAATCAGCCCCAGCATTTT	CASSRHRNQPQHF
TRBV27	.	.	TRBJ1-5	TGTGCCAGCAGTTTATCTGGGACTCAGCCCCAGCATTTT	CASSLSGTQPQHF
TRBV14	.	.	TRBJ1-1	TGTGCCAGCAGCCAAGAAATGGTGAACACTGAAGCTTTCTTT	CASSQEMVNTEAFF
TRBV18	.	.	TRBJ2-1	TGTGCCAGCTCACCAGACCGGGGAGCTTACAATGAGCAGTTCTTC	CASSPDRGAYNEQFF
TRBV11-2	.	TRBD1	TRBJ2-7	TGTGCCAGCAGCTTAGGGACAGGGGTTTTGCAGTACTTC	CASSLGTGVLQYF
TRBV27	.	.	TRBJ1-1	TGTGCCAGCAGTTTATTTTTTCGGGGGGAAAGGGCTTTCTTT	CASSLFFRGERAFF
TRBV7-6	.	.	TRBJ2-3	TGTGCCAGCAGCTCCTTTGGCCCCCACACAGATACGCAGTATTTT	CASSSFGPHTDTQYF
TRBV4-1	.	TRBD2	TRBJ2-5	TGCGCCAGCAGCCAATCGGGGGGTAAAGAAGAGACCCAGTACTTC	CASSQSGGKEETQYF
TRBV4-3	.	.	TRBJ2-7	TGCGCCAGCAGCCAAGCCGGAAACTACGAGCAGTACTTC	CASSQAGNYEQYF
TRBV28	few	TRBD1	TRBJ1-5	TGTGCCAGCAGGACAGGGGAAGGCAATCAGCCCCAGCATTTT	CASRTGEGNQPQHF
TRBV9	.	.	TRBJ1-2	TGTGCCAGCAGCGCGACAGGCTTCTATGGCTACACCTTC	CASSATGFYGYTF
TRBV28	.	TRBD1	TRBJ2-7	TGTGCCAGCAGTTTCGGACAGGGGGCGGGGTACGAGCAGTACTTC	CASSFGQGAGYEQYF
TRBV5-4	few	TRBD2	TRBJ2-7	TGTGCCAGCAGCAGGAAGCGGGGGGGAGGAGATAGTACCTACGAGCAGTACTTC	CASSRKRGGGDSTYEQYF
TRBV3-1/TRBV3-2	once	TRBD2	TRBJ2-1	TGTGCCAGCAGCCAAGTACTAGCGGTTTACTACAATGAGCAGTTCTTC	CASSQVLAVYYNEQFF
TRBV28	.	TRBD1	TRBJ2-1	TGTGCCAGCAGCCATCCTTATCTGGGACAGGGATTCGGGGGCTCCTACAATGAGCAGTTCTTC	CASSHPYLGQGFGGSYNEQFF
TRBV4-3	once	.	TRBJ1-1	TGCGCCAGCAGCCAAGGAGTAGTGATGAACACTGAAGCTTTCTTT	CASSQGVVMNTEAFF
TRBV7-9	.	.	TRBJ2-3	TGTGCCAGCTGGGGGACCACAGATACGCAGTATTTT	CASWGTTDTQYF
TRBV28	.	TRBD1	TRBJ1-1	TGTGCCAGCGGCGGACAGGGGCTCCTAGCTTTCTTT	CASGGQGLLAFF
TRBV27	.	TRBD2	TRBJ2-5	TGTGCCAGCAGTTCCCGGACTAGCGGGGAAGAAACCCAGTACTTC	CASSSRTSGEETQYF
TRBV5-5	.	.	TRBJ2-5	TGTGCCAGCAGCTTGGAGGAGACCCAGTACTTC	CASSLEETQYF
TRBV10-3	.	TRBD1	TRBJ1-2	TGTGCCATCAGTGTTACAGGGGAGAGTGGCTACACCTTC	CAISVTGESGYTF
TRBV3-1/TRBV3-2	.	.	TRBJ2-3	TGTGCCAGCAGCCAAGAACCCGGGACACCTAGAAGCCCAGATACGCAGTATTTT	CASSQEPGTPRSPDTQYF
TRBV5-1	.	.	TRBJ2-7	TGCGCCAGCAGCTTGGGGGGCTACGGTTTTGAGCAGTACTTC	CASSLGGYGFEQYF
TRBV7-9	once	.	TRBJ1-1	TGTGCCAGCAGCCACTGGACTGGCAAGAACACTGAAGCTTTCTTT	CASSHWTGKNTEAFF
TRBV27	.	.	TRBJ1-1	TGTGCCAGCAGTTTAAGGTTCCAGGGGAGGGAGAACACTGAAGCTTTCTTT	CASSLRFQGRENTEAFF
TRBV6-5	.	.	TRBJ1-1	TGTGCCACCCGGACGGCGAACACTGAAGCTTTCTTT	CATRTANTEAFF
TRBV6-4	.	TRBD2	TRBJ2-3	TGTGCCAGCAGACTAGCGGGGGACACAGATACGCAGTATTTT	CASRLAGDTDTQYF
TRBV7-2	.	.	TRBJ2-5	TGTGCCAGCAGCTTGGACAGCCTGTACCAAGAGACCCAGTACTTC	CASSLDSLYQETQYF
TRBV28	.	.	TRBJ1-4	TGTGCCAGCAGTTTCGATGACCGTGTCGATGAAAAACTGTTTTTT	CASSFDDRVDEKLFF
TRBV9	.	.	TRBJ2-6	TGTGCCAGCAGCTCCCGGTCCACGGCCAACGTCCTGACTTTC	CASSSRSTANVLTF
TRBV4-1	.	.	TRBJ2-1	TGCGCCAGCAGCCAAGACGGCAGTAGCTCCTACAATGAGCAGTTCTTC	CASSQDGSSSYNEQFF
TRBV19	few	.	TRBJ2-1	TGTGCCAGTAGTATGTTAGGCGGCAATGAGCAGTTCTTC	CASSMLGGNEQFF